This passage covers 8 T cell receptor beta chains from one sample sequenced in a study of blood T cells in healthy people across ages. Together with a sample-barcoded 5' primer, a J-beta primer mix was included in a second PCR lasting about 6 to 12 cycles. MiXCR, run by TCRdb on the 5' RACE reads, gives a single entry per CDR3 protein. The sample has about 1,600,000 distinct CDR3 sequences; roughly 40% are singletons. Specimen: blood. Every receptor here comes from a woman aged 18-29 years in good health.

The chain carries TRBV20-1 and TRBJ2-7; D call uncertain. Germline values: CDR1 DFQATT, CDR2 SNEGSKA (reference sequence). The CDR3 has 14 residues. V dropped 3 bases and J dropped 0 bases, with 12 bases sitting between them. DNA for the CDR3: TGCAGTGCTAGCGGAGCTAACAGCTCCTACGAGCAGTACTTC. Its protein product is CSASGANSSYEQYF.

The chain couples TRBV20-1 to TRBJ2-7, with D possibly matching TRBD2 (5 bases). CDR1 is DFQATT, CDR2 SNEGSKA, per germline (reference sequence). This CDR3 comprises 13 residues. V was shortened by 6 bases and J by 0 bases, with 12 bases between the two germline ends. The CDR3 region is CSAVGDVSYEQYF. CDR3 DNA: TGCAGTGCGGTGGGAGATGTCTCCTACGAGCAGTACTTC.

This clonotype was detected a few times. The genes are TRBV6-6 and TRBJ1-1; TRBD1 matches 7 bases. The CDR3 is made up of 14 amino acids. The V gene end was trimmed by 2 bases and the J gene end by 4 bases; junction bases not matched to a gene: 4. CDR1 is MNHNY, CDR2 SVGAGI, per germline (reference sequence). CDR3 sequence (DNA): TGTGCCAGCAGTTACGATACAGGGGTCACTGAAGCTTTCTTT. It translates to CASSYDTGVTEAFF.

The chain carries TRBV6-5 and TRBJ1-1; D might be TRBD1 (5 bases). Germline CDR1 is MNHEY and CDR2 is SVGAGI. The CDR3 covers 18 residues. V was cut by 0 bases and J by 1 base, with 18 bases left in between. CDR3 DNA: TGTGCCAGCAGTTACTCGTCGGCGGGAGTGCAGGGGAACACTGAAGCTTTCTTT. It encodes CASSYSSAGVQGNTEAFF.

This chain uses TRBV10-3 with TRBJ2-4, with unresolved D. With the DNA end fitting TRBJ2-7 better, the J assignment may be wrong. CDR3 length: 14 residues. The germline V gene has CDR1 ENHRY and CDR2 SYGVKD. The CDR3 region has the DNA TGTGCCACCTCGTGGGCTAAGCATGCCTACGAGCAGTACTTC. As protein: CATSWAKHAYEQYF.

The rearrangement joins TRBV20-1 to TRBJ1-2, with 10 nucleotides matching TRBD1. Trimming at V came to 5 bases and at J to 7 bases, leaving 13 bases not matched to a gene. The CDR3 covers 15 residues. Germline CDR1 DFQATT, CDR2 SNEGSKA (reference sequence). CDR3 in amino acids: CSASQPGQGLCGYTF. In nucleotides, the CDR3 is TGCAGTGCTTCTCAGCCGGGACAGGGGTTATGTGGCTACACCTTC.

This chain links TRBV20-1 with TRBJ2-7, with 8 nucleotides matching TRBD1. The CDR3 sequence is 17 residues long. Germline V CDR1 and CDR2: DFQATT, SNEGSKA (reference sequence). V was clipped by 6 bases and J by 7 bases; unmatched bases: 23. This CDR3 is CSAQAAGLRQGANEQYF. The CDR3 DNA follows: TGCAGTGCGCAAGCAGCAGGGTTGAGGCAGGGGGCCAATGAGCAGTACTTC.

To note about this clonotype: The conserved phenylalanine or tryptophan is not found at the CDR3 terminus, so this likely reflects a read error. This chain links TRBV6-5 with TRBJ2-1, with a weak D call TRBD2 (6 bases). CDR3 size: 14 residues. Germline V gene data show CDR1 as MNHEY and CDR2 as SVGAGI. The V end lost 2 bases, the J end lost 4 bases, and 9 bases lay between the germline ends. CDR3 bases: TGTGCCAGCAGTTACGGGACTCCGTACAATGAGCAGTTCTTA. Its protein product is CASSYGTPYNEQFL.